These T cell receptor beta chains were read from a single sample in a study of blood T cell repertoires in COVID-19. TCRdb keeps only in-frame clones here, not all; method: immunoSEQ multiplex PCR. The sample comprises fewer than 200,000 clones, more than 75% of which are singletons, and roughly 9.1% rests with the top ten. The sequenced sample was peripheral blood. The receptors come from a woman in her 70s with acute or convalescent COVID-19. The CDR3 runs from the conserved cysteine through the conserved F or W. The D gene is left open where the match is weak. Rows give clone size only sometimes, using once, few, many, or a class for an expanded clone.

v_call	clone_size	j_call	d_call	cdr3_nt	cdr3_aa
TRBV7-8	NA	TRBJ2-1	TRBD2	TGTGCCAGCAGACAACTTAGCGGGGGGGTTTTTGATGAGCAGTTCTTC	CASRQLSGGVFDEQFF
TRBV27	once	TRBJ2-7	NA	TGTGCCAGCAGCCAGTTACCCCCCAGCGAACATTCCTACGAGCAGTACTTC	CASSQLPPSEHSYEQYF
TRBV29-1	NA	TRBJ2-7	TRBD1	TGCAGCGTTGAAGATCACGGGGACAGGAGGACCTACGAGCAGTACTTC	CSVEDHGDRRTYEQYF
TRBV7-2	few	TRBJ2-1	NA	TGTGCCAGCAGCTTAGTGCTAGCCGCCGATGAGCAGTTCTTC	CASSLVLAADEQFF
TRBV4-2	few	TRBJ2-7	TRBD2	TGTGCCAGCAGCCAAGATGCCCTAGCGGGGGTGGGAGAGCAGTACTTC	CASSQDALAGVGEQYF
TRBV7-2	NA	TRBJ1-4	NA	TGTGCCAGCAGCCAGGCCGGGGGTCGGGAAAAACTGTTTTTT	CASSQAGGREKLFF
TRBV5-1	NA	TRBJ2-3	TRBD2	TGCGCCAGCAGCATACGACTAGCGGGATACACAGATACGCAGTATTTT	CASSIRLAGYTDTQYF
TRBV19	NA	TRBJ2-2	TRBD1	TGTGCCAGTAGCCCTCGGAGACAGGGGGGCACCGGGGAGCTGTTTTTT	CASSPRRQGGTGELFF
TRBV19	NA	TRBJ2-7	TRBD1	TGTGCCAGTAGCGCTGACAGGGTCGAGCAGTACTTC	CASSADRVEQYF
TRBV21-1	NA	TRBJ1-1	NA	TGTGCCAGCAGCAAAGTATCTTTAGCGACGAACACTGAAGCTTTCTTT	CASSKVSLATNTEAFF
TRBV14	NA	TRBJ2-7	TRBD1	TGTGCCAGCAGCCAGGTGACAGGGGACGAGCAGTACTTC	CASSQVTGDEQYF
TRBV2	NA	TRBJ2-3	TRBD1	TGTGCCAGCAGTGCTGGTTTCAGGGGGCGTTTAGATACGCAGTATTTT	CASSAGFRGRLDTQYF
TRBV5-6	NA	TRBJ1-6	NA	TGTGCCAGCAGCCCTCAGCCCGGCAGGGACTATAATTCACCCCTCCACTTT	CASSPQPGRDYNSPLHF
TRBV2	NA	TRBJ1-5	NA	TGTGCCAGCACAGACGGCGGGAATCAGCCCCAGCATTTT	CASTDGGNQPQHF
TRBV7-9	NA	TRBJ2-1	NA	TGTGCCAGCAGCGTACGACGGAGTAGCTCCTACAATGAGCAGTTCTTC	CASSVRRSSSYNEQFF
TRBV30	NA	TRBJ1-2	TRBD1	TGTGCCTGGAGCCTGGGACAGGGGGTTCATGGCTACACCTTC	CAWSLGQGVHGYTF
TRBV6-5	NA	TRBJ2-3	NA	TGTGCCAGCAGTTGGGGCGTTAGCACAGATACGCAGTATTTT	CASSWGVSTDTQYF
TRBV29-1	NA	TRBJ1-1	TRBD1	TGCAGCGTTCCCCAGGGCCCGGGACAGCGTTTCTTT	CSVPQGPGQRFF
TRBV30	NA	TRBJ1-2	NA	TGTGCCTGGAGTGTTTTAACCGGACTGTATGGCTACACCTTC	CAWSVLTGLYGYTF
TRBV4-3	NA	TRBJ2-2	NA	TGCGCCAGCAGCCAAGTCTGGGGAACTAGATTAGTGGAGCTGTTTTTT	CASSQVWGTRLVELFF
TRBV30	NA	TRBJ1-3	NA	TGTGCCTGGAGTGCCAGGGGCGCTGGAAACACCATATATTTT	CAWSARGAGNTIYF
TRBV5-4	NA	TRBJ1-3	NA	TGTGCCAGCAGCCTAAGAACACAGGGTCTTGGAAACACCATATATTTT	CASSLRTQGLGNTIYF
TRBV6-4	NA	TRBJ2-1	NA	TGTGCCAGCGCCCGGTGGGCTTCTAGCGACAATGAGCAGTTCTTC	CASARWASSDNEQFF
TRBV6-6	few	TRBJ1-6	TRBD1	TGTGCCAGCAGTACCGGGACAGCCTCACCCCTCCACTTT	CASSTGTASPLHF
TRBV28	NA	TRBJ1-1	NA	TGTGCCAGCAGTAGAGACAGGTGGTCCACTGAAGCTTTCTTT	CASSRDRWSTEAFF
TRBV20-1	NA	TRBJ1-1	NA	TGCAGTGCTCTTAGAGGGAGCACGGCTTTCTTT	CSALRGSTAFF